The 10 T cell receptor beta chains below were found in one sample sequenced in a study of T-cell reconstitution after alpha-beta-depleted transplantation in children. Library preparation (for TCRbeta) was performed with unique molecular identifiers. TCRdb re-called the PCR reads through MiXCR, storing one row per CDR3 protein. The table shows more than 200,000 distinct CDR3 sequences, with roughly 25% occurring only once. Sequences were derived from PBMCs, sampled before TCRalphabeta/CD19-depleted stem cell transplant. These receptors were collected from a girl aged 2 to 9 with Fanconi anemia, due to receive a stem cell transplant.

The chain joins TRBV9 to TRBJ2-3, with D possibly being TRBD2 (6 bases). V lost 3 bases and J lost 3, with 17 bases in between. The CDR3 has 16 amino acids. The V gene's germline CDR1 is SGDLS and CDR2 YYNGEE. This chain's CDR3 is CASSATGSVWTDTQYF. The CDR3 DNA reads TGTGCCAGCAGCGCCACCGGGAGTGTGTGGACAGATACGCAGTATTTT.

This clonotype was detected ten times or more. This rearrangement joins TRBV29-1 to TRBJ1-5; D is ambiguous. CDR1 is SQVTM and CDR2 is ANQGSEA in the germline V gene. The CDR3 has 12 residues. V was cut by 7 bases and J by 6 bases, with 13 bases left in between. The CDR3 reads CSAVADGQPQHF. CDR3 DNA sequence: TGCAGCGCAGTGGCGGACGGTCAGCCCCAGCATTTT.

The chain carries TRBV20-1 and TRBJ1-4, with D unresolved. With 5 bases removed from V and 8 bases from J, the gap between germline ends came to 18 bases. The CDR3 spans 14 residues. Germline assignment: CDR1 DFQATT and CDR2 SNEGSKA (reference sequence). The CDR3 nucleotides read TGCAGTGCTGAACACCGAATTAGTGGGGAAAAACTGTTTTTT. Amino acid sequence: CSAEHRISGEKLFF.

The chain couples TRBV18 to TRBJ2-7; D is possibly TRBD2 (5 bases). Trimming stripped 6 bases from V and 4 bases from J, with 10 bases between. CDR3 length equals 12 residues. From germline, CDR1 is KGHSH and CDR2 LQKENI. The CDR3 loop reads CASSEGGYEQYF. The CDR3 region has the DNA TGTGCCAGCTCCGAAGGAGGATACGAGCAGTACTTC.

This clonotype was observed many times. This chain joins TRBV20-1 and TRBJ1-2; D is uncertain. This CDR3 has 12 amino acids. The ends were cut back, 3 bases at V and 8 bases at J, with 13 bases in the middle. Germline lookup yields CDR1 DFQATT and CDR2 SNEGSKA (reference sequence). The CDR3: CSASGRVGGYTF. The CDR3 DNA reads as TGCAGTGCTAGCGGGAGGGTCGGAGGCTACACCTTC.

The J gene is TRBJ2-4, the V gene TRBV29-1; TRBD1 matches 8 bases. The germline CDR1 and CDR2 sequences are SQVTM and ANQGSEA. With V trimmed by 3 bases and J by 5 bases, 3 bases remained unmatched. The CDR3 runs to 13 residues. CDR3 DNA sequence: TGCAGCGTTGATGGACAGGGTCAAAACATTCAGTACTTC. This sequence encodes CSVDGQGQNIQYF.

This clonotype was recorded a few times. V gene TRBV9 combines with J gene TRBJ2-5, with 9 bases aligning to TRBD1. J was trimmed by 3 bases and V by 0 bases; bases with no gene match: 6. Per the germline V gene, CDR1 is SGDLS and CDR2 is YYNGEE. This CDR3 has 16 residues. The CDR3 loop is CASSVDGTGWEETQYF. The CDR3 DNA sequence: TGTGCCAGCAGCGTAGATGGGACAGGGTGGGAAGAGACCCAGTACTTC. The whole variable domain, remainder taken from reference TRBV9 and TRBJ2-5, is DSGVTQTPKHLITATGQRVTLRCSPRSGDLSVYWYQQSLDQGLQFLIQYYNGEERAKGNILERFSAQQFPDLHSELNLSSLELGDSALYFCASSVDGTGWEETQYFGPGTRLLVL.

The CDR3 is CASRPGTGESYNSPLHF. CDR3 bases: TGTGCCAGCCGACCAGGGACAGGGGAATCCTATAATTCACCCCTCCACTTT. This rearrangement joins TRBV27 to TRBJ1-6, with 10 nucleotides matching TRBD1. The CDR3 has 17 amino acids. V dropped 8 bases and J dropped 1; count of bases not matched to a gene: 8. Germline V CDR1 and CDR2: MNHEY, SMNVEV (reference sequence).

In this sample, this clonotype turned up many times. V and J are TRBV6-5 and TRBJ1-5, with 7 bases identical to TRBD1. The CDR3 extends over 14 amino acids. Germline CDR1 reads MNHEY; CDR2 reads SVGAGI. With V trimmed by 4 bases and J by 2 bases, 2 bases remained unmatched. Here the CDR3 reads CASSFGTGNQPQHF. The DNA of the CDR3 is TGTGCCAGCAGTTTCGGGACAGGCAATCAGCCCCAGCATTTT.

This clonotype was recorded at least ten times. V and J are TRBV6-1 and TRBJ2-3; 12 positions match TRBD2. CDR1 MNHNS and CDR2 SASEGT come from the germline V gene. The CDR3 has 15 amino acids. V was clipped by 5 bases and J by 6 bases; unmatched bases: 6. The CDR3 region has the DNA TGTGCCAGCAGTCATGGGACTAGCGGGCGGGATACGCAGTATTTT. Its translation: CASSHGTSGRDTQYF.